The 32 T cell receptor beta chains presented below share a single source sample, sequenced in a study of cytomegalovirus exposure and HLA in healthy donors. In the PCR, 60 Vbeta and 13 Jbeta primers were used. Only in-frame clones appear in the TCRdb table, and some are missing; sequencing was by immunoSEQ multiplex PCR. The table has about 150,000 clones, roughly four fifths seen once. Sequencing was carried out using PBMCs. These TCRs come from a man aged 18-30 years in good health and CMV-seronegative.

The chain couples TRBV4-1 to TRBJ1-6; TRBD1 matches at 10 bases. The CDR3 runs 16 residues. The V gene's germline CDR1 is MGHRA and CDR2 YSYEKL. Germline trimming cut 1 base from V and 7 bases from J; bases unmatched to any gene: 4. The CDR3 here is CASSQGQGAVNSPLHF. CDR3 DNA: TGCGCCAGCAGCCAAGGACAGGGGGCGGTGAATTCACCCCTCCACTTT.

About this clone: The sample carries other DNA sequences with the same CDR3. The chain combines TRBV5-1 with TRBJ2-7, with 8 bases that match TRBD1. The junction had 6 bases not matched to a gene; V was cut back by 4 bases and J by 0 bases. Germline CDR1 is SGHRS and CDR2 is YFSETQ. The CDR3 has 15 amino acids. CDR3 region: CASSLGDRSSYEQYF. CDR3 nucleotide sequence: TGCGCCAGCAGCCTCGGGGACAGGAGCTCCTACGAGCAGTACTTC.

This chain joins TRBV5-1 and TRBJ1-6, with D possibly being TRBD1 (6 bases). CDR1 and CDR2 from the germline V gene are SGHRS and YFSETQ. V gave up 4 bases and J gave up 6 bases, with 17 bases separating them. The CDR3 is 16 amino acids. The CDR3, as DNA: TGCGCCAGCAGCCCTTTAACAGGGTCCGGTAATTCACCCCTCCACTTT. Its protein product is CASSPLTGSGNSPLHF.

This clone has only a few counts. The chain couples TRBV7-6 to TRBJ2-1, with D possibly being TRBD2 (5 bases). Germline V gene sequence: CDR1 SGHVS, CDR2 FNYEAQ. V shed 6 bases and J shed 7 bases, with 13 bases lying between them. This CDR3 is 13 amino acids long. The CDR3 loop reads CASSRTLSNEQFF. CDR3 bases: TGTGCCAGCAGTCGGACTCTAAGTAATGAGCAGTTCTTC.

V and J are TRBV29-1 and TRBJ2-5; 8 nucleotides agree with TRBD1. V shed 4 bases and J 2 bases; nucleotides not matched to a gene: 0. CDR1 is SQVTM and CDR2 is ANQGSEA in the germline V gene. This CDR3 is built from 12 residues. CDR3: CSVGQGQETQYF. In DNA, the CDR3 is TGCAGCGTTGGACAGGGGCAAGAGACCCAGTACTTC.

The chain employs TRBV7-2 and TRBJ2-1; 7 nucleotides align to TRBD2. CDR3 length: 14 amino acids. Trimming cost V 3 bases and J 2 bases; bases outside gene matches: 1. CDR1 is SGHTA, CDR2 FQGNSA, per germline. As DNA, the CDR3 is TGTGCCAGCAGCTTCGGACTAGCCTACAATGAGCAGTTCTTC. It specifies CASSFGLAYNEQFF.

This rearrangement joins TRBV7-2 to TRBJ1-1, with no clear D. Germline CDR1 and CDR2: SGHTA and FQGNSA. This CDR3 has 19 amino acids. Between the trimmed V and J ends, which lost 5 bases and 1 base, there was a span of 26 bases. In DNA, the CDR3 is TGTGCCAGCAGCGTATCTTACGGGTCCTCGACCCCCCCGAACACTGAAGCTTTCTTT. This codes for CASSVSYGSSTPPNTEAFF.

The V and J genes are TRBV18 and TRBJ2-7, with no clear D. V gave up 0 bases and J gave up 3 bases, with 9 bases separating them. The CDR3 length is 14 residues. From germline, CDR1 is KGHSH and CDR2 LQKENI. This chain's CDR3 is CASSPPSRNYEQYF. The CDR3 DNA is TGTGCCAGCTCACCACCTTCGCGGAACTACGAGCAGTACTTC. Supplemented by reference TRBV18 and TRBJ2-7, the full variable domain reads NAGVMQNPRHLVRRRGQEARLRCSPMKGHSHVYWYRQLPEEGLKFMVYLQKENIIDESGMPKERFSAEFPKEGPSILRIQQVVRGDSAAYFCASSPPSRNYEQYFGPGTRLTVT.

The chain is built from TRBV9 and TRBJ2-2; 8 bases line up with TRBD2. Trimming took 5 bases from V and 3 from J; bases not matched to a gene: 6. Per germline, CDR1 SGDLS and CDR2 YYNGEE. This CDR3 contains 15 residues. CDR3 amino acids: CASRSGLADTGELFF. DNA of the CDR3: TGTGCCAGCAGATCCGGACTAGCAGACACCGGGGAGCTGTTTTTT.

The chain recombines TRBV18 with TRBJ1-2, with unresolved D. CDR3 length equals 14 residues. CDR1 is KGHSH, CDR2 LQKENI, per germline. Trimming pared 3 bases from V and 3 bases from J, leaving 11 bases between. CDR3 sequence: CASSPGSIDYGYTF. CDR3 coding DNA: TGTGCCAGCTCACCTGGGAGCATAGACTATGGCTACACCTTC.

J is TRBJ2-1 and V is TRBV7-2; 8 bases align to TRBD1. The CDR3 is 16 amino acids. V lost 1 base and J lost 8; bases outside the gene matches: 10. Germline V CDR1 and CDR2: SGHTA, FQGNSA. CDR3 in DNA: TGTGCCAGCAGCTTAGGGTCAGGGACAGGAGCCTATGAGCAGTTCTTC. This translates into CASSLGSGTGAYEQFF.

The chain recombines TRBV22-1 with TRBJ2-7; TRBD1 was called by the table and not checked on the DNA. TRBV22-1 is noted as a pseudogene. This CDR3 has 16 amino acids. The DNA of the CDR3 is TGTCCTGGGAGCTCTCCCCGGGACAGACAATTGGGGGAGCAGTACTTC. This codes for CPGSSPRDRQLGEQYF.

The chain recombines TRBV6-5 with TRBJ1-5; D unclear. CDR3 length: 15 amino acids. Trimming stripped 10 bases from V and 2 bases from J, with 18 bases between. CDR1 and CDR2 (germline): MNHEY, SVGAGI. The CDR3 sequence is CATRGRGYGNQPQHF. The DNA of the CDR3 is TGTGCCACCCGAGGACGGGGATATGGCAATCAGCCCCAGCATTTT.

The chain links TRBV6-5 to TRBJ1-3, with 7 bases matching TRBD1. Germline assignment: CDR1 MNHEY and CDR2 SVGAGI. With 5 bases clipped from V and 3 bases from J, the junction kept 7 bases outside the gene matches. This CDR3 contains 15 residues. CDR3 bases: TGTGCCAGCAGTGCCACAGGGGTTGGTGGAAACACCATATATTTT. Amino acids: CASSATGVGGNTIYF.

CDR3 residues: CASSLESAIYTF. DNA of the CDR3: TGCGCCAGCAGCTTGGAATCTGCTATATACACCTTC. The gene calls are TRBV5-1 and TRBJ1-2; no firm D call. Trimming pared 0 bases from V and 11 bases from J, leaving 11 bases between. The CDR3 spans 12 residues. Germline values: CDR1 SGHRS, CDR2 YFSETQ.

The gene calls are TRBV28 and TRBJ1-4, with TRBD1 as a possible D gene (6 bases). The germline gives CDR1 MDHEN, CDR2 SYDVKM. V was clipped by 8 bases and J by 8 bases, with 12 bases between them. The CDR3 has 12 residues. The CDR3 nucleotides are TGTGCCAGCCGAGGGGGGGCCGAAAAACTGTTTTTT. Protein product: CASRGGAEKLFF.

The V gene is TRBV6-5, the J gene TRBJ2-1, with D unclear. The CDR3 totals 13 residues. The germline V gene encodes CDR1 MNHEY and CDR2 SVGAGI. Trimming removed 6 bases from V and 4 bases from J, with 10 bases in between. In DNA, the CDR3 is TGTGCCAGCAGCCAATCCAGGTACAATGAGCAGTTCTTC. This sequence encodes CASSQSRYNEQFF.

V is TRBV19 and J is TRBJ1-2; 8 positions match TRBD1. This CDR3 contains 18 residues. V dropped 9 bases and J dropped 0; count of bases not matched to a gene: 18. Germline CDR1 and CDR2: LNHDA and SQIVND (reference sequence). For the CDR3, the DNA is TGTGCCAGCCGGGCTAGCCAGGGGGCGACGAAAGCTAACTATGGCTACACCTTC. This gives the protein CASRASQGATKANYGYTF. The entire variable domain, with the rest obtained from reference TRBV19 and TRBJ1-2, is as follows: DGGITQSPKYLFRKEGQNVTLSCEQNLNHDAMYWYRQDPGQGLRLIYYSQIVNDFQKGDIAEGYSVSREKKESFPLTVTSAQKNPTAFYLCASRASQGATKANYGYTFGSGTRLTVV.

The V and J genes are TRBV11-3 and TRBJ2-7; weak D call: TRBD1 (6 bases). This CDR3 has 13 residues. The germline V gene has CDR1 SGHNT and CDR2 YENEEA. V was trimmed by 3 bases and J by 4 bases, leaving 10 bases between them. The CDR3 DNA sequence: TGTGCCAGCAGCTTGGACAGAGGGTACGAGCAGTACTTC. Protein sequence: CASSLDRGYEQYF.

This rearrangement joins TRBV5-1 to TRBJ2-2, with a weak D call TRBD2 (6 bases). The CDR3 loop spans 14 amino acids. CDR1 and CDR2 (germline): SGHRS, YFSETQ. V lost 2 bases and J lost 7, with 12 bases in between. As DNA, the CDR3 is TGCGCCAGCAGCTTCCGGACCGGGGGCGGGGAGCTGTTTTTT. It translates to CASSFRTGGGELFF. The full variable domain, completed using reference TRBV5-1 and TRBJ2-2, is KAGVTQTPRYLIKTRGQQVTLSCSPISGHRSVSWYQQTPGQGLQFLFEYFSETQRNKGNFPGRFSGRQFSNSRSEMNVSTLELGDSALYLCASSFRTGGGELFFGEGSRLTVL.

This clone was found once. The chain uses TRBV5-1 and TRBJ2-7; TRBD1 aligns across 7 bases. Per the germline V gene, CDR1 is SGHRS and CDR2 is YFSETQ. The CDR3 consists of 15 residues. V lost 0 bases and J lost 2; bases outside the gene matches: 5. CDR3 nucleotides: TGCGCCAGCAGCTTGGGAGGGGGCAATGCCTACGAGCAGTACTTC. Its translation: CASSLGGGNAYEQYF. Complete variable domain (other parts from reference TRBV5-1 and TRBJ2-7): KAGVTQTPRYLIKTRGQQVTLSCSPISGHRSVSWYQQTPGQGLQFLFEYFSETQRNKGNFPGRFSGRQFSNSRSEMNVSTLELGDSALYLCASSLGGGNAYEQYFGPGTRLTVT.

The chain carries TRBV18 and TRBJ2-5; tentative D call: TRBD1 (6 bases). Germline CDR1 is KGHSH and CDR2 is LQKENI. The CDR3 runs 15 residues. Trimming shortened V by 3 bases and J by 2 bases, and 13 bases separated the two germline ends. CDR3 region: CASSPPSRGQETQYF. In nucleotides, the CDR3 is TGTGCCAGCTCACCTCCGAGCAGGGGACAAGAGACCCAGTACTTC.

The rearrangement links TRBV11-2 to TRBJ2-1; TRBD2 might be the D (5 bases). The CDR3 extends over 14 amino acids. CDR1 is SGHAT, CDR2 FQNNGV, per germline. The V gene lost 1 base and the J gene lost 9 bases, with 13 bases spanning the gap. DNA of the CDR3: TGTGCCAGCAGCTTAGGCGTCTCCCGGGGTGAGCAGTTCTTC. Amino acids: CASSLGVSRGEQFF.

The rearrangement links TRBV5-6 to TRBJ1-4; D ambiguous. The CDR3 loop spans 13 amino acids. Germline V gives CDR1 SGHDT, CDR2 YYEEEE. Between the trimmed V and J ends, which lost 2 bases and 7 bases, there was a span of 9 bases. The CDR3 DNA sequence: TGTGCCAGCAGCTTACAATCAGGTGAAAAACTGTTTTTT. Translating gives CASSLQSGEKLFF.

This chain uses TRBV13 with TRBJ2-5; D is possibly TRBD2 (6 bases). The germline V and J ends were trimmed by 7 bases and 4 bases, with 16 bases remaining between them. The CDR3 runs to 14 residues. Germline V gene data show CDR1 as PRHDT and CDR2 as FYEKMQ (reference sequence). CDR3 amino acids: CASNQRGGRETQYF. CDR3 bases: TGTGCCAGCAACCAAAGAGGAGGGAGAGAGACCCAGTACTTC.

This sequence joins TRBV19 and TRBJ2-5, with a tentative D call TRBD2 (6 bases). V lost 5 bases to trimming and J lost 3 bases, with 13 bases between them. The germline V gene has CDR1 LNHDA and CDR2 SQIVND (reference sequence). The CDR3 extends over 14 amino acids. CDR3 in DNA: TGTGCCAGTAGTCGCCCGGGACTGGAAGAGACCCAGTACTTC. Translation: CASSRPGLEETQYF. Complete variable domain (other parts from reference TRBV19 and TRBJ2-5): DGGITQSPKYLFRKEGQNVTLSCEQNLNHDAMYWYRQDPGQGLRLIYYSQIVNDFQKGDIAEGYSVSREKKESFPLTVTSAQKNPTAFYLCASSRPGLEETQYFGPGTRLLVL.

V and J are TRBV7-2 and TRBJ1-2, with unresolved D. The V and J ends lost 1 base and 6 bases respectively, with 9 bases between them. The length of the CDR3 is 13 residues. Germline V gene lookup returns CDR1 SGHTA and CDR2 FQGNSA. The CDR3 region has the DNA TGTGCCAGCAGCTTAGGTTATATCGATGGCTACACCTTC. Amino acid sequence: CASSLGYIDGYTF. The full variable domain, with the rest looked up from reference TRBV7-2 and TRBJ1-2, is GAGVSQSPSNKVTEKGKDVELRCDPISGHTALYWYRQSLGQGLEFLIYFQGNSAPDKSGLPSDRFSAERTGGSVSTLTIQRTQQEDSAVYLCASSLGYIDGYTFGSGTRLTVV.

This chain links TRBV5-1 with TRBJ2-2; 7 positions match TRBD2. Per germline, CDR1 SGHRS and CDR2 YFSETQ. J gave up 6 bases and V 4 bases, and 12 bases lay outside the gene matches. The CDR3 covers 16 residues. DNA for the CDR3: TGCGCCAGCAGCCCAGGGACTAATGGTTGGTCCGGGGAGCTGTTTTTT. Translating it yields CASSPGTNGWSGELFF.

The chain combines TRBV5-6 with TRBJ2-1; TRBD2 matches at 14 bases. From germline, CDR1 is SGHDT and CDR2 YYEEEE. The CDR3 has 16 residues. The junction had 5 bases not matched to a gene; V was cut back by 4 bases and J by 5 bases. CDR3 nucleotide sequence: TGTGCCAGCAGCCCCAGGACTAGCGGGAGGCACAATGAGCAGTTCTTC. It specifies CASSPRTSGRHNEQFF.

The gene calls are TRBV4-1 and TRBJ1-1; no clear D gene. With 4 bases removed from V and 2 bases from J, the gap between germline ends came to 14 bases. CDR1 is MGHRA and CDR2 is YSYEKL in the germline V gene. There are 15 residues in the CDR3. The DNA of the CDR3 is TGCGCCAGCAGCCCCTCGCTGGGCCTCAACACTGAAGCTTTCTTT. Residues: CASSPSLGLNTEAFF.

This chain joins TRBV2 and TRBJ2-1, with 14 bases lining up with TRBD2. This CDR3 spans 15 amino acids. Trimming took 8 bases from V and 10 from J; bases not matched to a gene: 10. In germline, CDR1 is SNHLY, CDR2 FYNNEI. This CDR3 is CASRWGLAGVGEQFF. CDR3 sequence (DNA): TGTGCCAGCCGCTGGGGACTAGCGGGAGTGGGGGAGCAGTTCTTC. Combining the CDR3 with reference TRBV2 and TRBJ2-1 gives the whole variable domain EPEVTQTPSHQVTQMGQEVILRCVPISNHLYFYWYRQILGQKVEFLVSFYNNEISEKSEIFDDQFSVERPDGSNFTLKIRSTKLEDSAMYFCASRWGLAGVGEQFFGPGTRLTVL.

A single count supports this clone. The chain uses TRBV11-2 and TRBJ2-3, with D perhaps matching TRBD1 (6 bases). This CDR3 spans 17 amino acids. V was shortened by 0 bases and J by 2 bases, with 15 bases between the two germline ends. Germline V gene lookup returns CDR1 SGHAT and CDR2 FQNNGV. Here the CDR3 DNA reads TGTGCCAGCAGCTTAGAGGTTGCGACAGGAGCCACAGATACGCAGTATTTT. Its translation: CASSLEVATGATDTQYF. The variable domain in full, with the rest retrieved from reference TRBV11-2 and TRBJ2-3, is EAGVAQSPRYKIIEKRQSVAFWCNPISGHATLYWYQQILGQGPKLLIQFQNNGVVDDSQLPKDRFSAERLKGVDSTLKIQPAKLEDSAVYLCASSLEVATGATDTQYFGPGTRLTVL.